This T cell receptor beta chain was observed in a study of metastatic and nonmetastatic thyroid tumors. Study context: Repertoires of blood and of tissue (tumor or nodule) from malignant and benign thyroid patients were compared.

Of note for this clone: Its antigen is undetermined. At one boundary the junction diverges from the germline segment, which might be a read error.

The CDR3 has 13 residues. Each patient went into thyroid surgery without having received any treatment. Per the authors' pipeline: Clinicopathological groups of papillary thyroid cancer showed CDR3 differences that were used to build a distant-metastasis classifier. Using MiXCR, TCRdb re-called clones from the PCR reads. The authors' filters were not applied to this entry. Here the sample spans around 30,000 clones, less than 25% being singletons. Broader study findings: Relative to benign nodules, malignant thyroid tumors were reportedly characterized by significantly elevated TCR beta diversity in blood and tumor.

The sample comprised blood. The chain carries TRBV12-3 or TRBV12-4 and TRBJ1-2; D remains ambiguous. The receptor's source is a female donor with papillary thyroid cancer or a benign thyroid nodule (not recorded which). Some clones in this sample may be carry-over from other donors' samples. In nucleotides, the CDR3 is TGTGCCGGCAGTGCCCAGGTTCGCTATGGCTACACCTTC. This encodes CAGSAQVRYGYTF.